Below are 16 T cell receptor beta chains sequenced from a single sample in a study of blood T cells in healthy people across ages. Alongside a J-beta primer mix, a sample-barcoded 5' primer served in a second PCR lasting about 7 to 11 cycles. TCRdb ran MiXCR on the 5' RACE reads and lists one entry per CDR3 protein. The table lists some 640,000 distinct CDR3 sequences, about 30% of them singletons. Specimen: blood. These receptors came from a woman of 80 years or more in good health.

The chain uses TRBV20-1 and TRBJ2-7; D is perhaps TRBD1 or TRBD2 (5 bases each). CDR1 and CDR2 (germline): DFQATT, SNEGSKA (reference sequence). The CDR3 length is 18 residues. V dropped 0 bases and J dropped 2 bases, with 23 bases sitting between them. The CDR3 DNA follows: TGCAGTGCTAGAGATGTCCGGGACGGCCGATTATGGGCCTACGAGCAGTACTTC. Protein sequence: CSARDVRDGRLWAYEQYF.

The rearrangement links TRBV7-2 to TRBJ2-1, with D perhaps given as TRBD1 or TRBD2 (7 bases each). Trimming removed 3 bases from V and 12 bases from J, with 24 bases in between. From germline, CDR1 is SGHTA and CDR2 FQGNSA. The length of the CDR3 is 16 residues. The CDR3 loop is CASSFRSGDRRPWQFF. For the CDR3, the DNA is TGTGCCAGCAGCTTTAGGAGCGGGGACAGAAGACCATGGCAGTTCTTC.

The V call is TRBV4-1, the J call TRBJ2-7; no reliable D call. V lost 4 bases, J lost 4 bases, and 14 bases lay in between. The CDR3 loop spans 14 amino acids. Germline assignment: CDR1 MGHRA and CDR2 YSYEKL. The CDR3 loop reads CASSLGPVLYEQYF. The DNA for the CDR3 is TGCGCCAGCAGCCTCGGACCGGTCTTATACGAGCAGTACTTC.

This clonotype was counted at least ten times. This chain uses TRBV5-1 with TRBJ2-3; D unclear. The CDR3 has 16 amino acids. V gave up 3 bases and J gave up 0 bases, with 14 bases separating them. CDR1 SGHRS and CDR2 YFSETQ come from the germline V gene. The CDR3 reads CASSSRPRTSTDTQYF. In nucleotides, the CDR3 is TGCGCCAGCAGCTCCCGACCCAGAACGAGCACAGATACGCAGTATTTT.

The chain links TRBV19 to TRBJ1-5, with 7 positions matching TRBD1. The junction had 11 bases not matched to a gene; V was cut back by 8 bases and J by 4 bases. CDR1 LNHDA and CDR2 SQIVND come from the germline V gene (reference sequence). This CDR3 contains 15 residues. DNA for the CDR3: TGTGCCAGTCGGCAGCAGGGGGTAGTGAATCAGCCCCAGCATTTT. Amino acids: CASRQQGVVNQPQHF.

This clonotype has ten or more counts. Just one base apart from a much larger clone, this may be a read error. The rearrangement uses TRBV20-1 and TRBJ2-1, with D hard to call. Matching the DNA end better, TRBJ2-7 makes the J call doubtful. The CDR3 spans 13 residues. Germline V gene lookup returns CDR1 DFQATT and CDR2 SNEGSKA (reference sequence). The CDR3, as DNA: TGCAGTGCTAGCATCCCGTTATACAATGAGCAGTACTTC. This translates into CSASIPLYNEQYF.

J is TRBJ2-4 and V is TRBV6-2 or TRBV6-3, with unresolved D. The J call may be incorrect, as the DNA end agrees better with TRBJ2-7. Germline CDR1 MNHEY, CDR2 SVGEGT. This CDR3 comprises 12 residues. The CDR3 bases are TGTGCCAGCAGGAGACAAGAGGACGAGCAGTACTTC. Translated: CASRRQEDEQYF.

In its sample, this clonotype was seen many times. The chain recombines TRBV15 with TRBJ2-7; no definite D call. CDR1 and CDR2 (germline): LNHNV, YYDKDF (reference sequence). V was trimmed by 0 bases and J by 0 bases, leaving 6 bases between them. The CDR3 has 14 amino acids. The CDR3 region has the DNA TGTGCCACCAGCAGAGATGTAAGCTCCTACGAGCAGTACTTC. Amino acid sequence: CATSRDVSSYEQYF.

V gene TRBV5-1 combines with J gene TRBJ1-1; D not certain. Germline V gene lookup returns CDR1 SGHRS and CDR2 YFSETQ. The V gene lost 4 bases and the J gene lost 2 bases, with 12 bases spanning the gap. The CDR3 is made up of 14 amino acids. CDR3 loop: CASSKEGVNTEAFF. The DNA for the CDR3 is TGCGCCAGCAGCAAGGAAGGCGTAAACACTGAAGCTTTCTTT. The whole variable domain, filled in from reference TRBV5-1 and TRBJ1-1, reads KAGVTQTPRYLIKTRGQQVTLSCSPISGHRSVSWYQQTPGQGLQFLFEYFSETQRNKGNFPGRFSGRQFSNSRSEMNVSTLELGDSALYLCASSKEGVNTEAFFGQGTRLTVV.

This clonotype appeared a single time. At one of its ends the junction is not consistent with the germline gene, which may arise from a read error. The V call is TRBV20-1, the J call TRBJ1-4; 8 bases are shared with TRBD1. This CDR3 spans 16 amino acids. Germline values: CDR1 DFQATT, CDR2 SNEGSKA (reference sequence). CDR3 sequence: CSARTGSGFQYEKRFF. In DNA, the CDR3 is TGCAGTGCAAGGACAGGGAGCGGTTTTCAATATGAAAAACGGTTTTTT.

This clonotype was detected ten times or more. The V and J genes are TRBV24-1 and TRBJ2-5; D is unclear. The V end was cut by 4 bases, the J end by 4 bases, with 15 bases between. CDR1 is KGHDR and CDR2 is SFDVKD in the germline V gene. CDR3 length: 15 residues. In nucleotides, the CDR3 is TGTGCCACCAGTGAGGGTTGGAGCTTAGGAGAGACCCAGTACTTC. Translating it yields CATSEGWSLGETQYF.

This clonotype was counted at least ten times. In DNA, the CDR3 is TGCAGTGCTGGAGCCCAGGGGGGTGGCACTGAAGCTTTCTTT. Amino acids: CSAGAQGGGTEAFF. The chain joins TRBV20-1 to TRBJ1-1, with 7 bases aligning to TRBD1. The germline V gene has CDR1 DFQATT and CDR2 SNEGSKA (reference sequence). The trim removed 5 bases at V and 4 bases at J, leaving 10 bases unmatched. The CDR3 loop spans 14 amino acids.

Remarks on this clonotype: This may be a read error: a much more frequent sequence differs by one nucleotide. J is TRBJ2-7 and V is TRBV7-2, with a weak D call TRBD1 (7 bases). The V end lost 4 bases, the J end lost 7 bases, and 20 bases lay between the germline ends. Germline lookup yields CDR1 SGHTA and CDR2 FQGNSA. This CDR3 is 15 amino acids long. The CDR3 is CASSSQQGGRDEQYF. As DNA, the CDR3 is TGTGCCAGCAGCTCCCAGCAGGGGGGTAGGGATGAGCAGTACTTC.

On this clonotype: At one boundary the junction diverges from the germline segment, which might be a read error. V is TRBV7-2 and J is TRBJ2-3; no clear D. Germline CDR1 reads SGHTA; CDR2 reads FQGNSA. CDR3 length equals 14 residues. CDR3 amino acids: CAGSLPLVTDTQYF. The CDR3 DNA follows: TGTGCCGGCAGTCTACCCCTAGTAACAGATACGCAGTATTTT.

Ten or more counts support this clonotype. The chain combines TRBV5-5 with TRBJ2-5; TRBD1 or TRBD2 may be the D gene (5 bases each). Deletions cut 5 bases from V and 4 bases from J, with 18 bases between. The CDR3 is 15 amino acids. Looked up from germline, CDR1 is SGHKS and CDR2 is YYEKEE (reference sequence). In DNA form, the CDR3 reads TGTGCCAGCAGTGCCGGGACCGCGGTGGGAGAGACCCAGTACTTC. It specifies CASSAGTAVGETQYF. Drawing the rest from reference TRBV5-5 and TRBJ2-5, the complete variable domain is DAGVTQSPTHLIKTRGQQVTLRCSPISGHKSVSWYQQVLGQGPQFIFQYYEKEERGRGNFPDRFSARQFPNYSSELNVNALLLGDSALYLCASSAGTAVGETQYFGPGTRLLVL.

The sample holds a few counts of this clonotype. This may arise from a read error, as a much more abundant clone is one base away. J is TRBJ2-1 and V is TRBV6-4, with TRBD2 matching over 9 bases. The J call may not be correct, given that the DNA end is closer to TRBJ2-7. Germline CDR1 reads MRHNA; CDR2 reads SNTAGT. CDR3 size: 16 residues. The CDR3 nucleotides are TGTGCCAGCAGTGTCGCTAGCGGGGCATCCTACAATGAGCAGTACTTC. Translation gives CASSVASGASYNEQYF.